This T cell receptor beta chain was documented in a study of OX40 agonist ivuxolimab in advanced cancers. Study-wide points: On average, a greater number of expanded clones characterised CD8+ T cells relative to CD4+. Dose levels from 0.1 to 3.0 mg/kg saw CD4+ and CD8+ blood T cells expand clonally by week 6.

Germline CDR1 reads SEHNR; CDR2 reads FQNEAQ (reference sequence). The CDR3 has 16 residues. Remarks on this clone: The antigen remains unidentified.

Profiled with immunoSEQ multiplex PCR; TCRdb holds only in-frame clones, not every one. The sample has almost 70,000 clones; roughly 92% are singletons. Baseline, cycle 4 day 1, and cycle 7 day 1 were the blood sampling points. The TCR comes from an adult with an advanced solid tumor such as melanoma, head and neck, liver or kidney cancer. The sequencing here drew on CD4+ or CD8+ T cells sorted from blood, taken in a trial of the OX40 agonist ivuxolimab. The chain recombines TRBV7-9 with TRBJ2-5; TRBD1 agrees at 12 bases. Gene TRBJ2-7 matches the end of the DNA better, so the J call may be wrong. The CDR3 sequence: CASSSTSGTGGSEQYF. The CDR3 DNA sequence: TGTGCCAGCAGCTCCACTTCGGGGACAGGGGGCTCCGAGCAGTACTTC.